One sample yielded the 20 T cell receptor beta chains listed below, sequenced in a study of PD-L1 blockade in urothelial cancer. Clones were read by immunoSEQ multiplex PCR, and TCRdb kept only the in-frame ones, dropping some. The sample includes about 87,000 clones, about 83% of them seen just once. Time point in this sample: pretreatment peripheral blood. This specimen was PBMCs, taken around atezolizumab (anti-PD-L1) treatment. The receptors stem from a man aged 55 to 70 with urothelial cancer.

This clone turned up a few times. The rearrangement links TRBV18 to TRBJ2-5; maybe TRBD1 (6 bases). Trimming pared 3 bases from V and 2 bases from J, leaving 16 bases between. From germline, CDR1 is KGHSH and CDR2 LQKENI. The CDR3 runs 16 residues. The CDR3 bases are TGTGCCAGCTCACCCCGACAGGTTGGAGGACAAGAGACCCAGTACTTC. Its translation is CASSPRQVGGQETQYF.

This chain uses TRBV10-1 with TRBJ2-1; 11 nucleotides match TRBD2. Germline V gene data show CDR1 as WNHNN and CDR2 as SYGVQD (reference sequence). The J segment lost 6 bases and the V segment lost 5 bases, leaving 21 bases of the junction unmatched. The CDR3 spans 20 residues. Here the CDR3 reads CASSPRLAGRGFTSFNEQFF. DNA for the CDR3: TGCGCCAGCAGTCCACGACTAGCGGGAAGGGGGTTCACCTCTTTCAATGAGCAGTTCTTC.

CDR3: CASSSGLAGVVMAPDTQYF. The CDR3 region has the DNA TGTGCCAGCAGCTCGGGACTAGCGGGCGTAGTGATGGCACCCGATACGCAGTATTTT. The genes are TRBV5-6 and TRBJ2-3, with 12 bases aligning to TRBD2. Germline V lookup: CDR1 SGHDT, CDR2 YYEEEE. Trimming at V came to 3 bases and at J to 6 bases, leaving 17 bases not matched to a gene. The CDR3 length is 19 residues. The full variable domain, completed using reference TRBV5-6 and TRBJ2-3, is DAGVTQSPTHLIKTRGQQVTLRCSPKSGHDTVSWYQQALGQGPQFIFQYYEEEERQRGNFPDRFSGHQFPNYSSELNVNALLLGDSALYLCASSSGLAGVVMAPDTQYFGPGTRLTVL.

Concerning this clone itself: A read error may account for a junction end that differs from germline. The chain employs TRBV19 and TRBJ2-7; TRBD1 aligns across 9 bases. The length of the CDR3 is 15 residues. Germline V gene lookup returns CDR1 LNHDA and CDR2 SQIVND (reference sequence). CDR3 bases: TGTGCCAGTAGTCTCAGTACAGGGGGCTCCCACGAGCAGTACTTC. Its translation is CASSLSTGGSHEQYF.

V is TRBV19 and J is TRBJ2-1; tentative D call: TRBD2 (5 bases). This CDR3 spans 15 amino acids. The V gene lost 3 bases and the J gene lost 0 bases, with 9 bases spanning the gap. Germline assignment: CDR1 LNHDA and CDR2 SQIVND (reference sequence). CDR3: CASSIKEGSYNEQFF. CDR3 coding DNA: TGTGCCAGTAGTATTAAAGAGGGCTCCTACAATGAGCAGTTCTTC.

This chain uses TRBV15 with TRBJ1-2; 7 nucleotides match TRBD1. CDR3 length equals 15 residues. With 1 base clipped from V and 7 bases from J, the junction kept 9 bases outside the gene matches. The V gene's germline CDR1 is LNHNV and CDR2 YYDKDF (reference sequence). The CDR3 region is CATSRALTGSGGYTF. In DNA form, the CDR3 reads TGTGCCACCAGCAGAGCTTTGACAGGGAGTGGTGGCTACACCTTC.

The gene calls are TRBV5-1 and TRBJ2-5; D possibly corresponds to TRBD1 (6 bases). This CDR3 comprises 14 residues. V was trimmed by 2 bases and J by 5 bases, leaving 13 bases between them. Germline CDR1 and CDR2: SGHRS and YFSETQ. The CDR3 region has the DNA TGCGCCAGCAGCTTCCAGGGGCAGAAGGAGACCCAGTACTTC. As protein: CASSFQGQKETQYF.

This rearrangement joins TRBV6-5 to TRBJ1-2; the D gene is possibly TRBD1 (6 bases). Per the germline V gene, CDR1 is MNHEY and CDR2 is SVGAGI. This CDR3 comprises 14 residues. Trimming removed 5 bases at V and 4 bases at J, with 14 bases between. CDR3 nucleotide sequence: TGTGCCAGCAGTGAATGGGAGACAGGCTATGGCTACACCTTC. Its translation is CASSEWETGYGYTF.

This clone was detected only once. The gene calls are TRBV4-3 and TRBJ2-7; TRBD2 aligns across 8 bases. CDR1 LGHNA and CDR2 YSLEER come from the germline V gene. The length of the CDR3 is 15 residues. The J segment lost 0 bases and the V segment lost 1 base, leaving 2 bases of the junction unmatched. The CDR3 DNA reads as TGCGCCAGCAGCCAAGCGGGAGGGCCCTCCTACGAGCAGTACTTC. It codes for CASSQAGGPSYEQYF.

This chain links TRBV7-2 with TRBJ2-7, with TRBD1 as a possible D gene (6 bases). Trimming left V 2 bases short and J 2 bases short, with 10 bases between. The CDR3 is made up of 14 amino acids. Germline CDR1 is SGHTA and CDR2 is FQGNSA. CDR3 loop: CASSLHRATYEQYF. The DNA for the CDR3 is TGTGCCAGCAGCTTACACAGGGCAACCTACGAGCAGTACTTC.

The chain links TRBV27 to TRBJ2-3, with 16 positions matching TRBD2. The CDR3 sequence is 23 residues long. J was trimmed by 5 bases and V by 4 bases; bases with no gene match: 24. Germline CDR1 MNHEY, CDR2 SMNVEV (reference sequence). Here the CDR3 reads CASSSPLVAGTSGRALVGDTQYF. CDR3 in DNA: TGTGCCAGCAGTTCTCCGTTGGTAGCCGGGACTAGCGGGAGGGCCTTAGTGGGAGATACGCAGTATTTT.

The CDR3 DNA follows: TGTGCCAGCAGCGTTCAGGCTTCCGGCACTGAAGCTTTCTTT. This sequence encodes CASSVQASGTEAFF. The chain uses TRBV5-5 and TRBJ1-1; D remains ambiguous. This CDR3 region has 14 residues. The V gene lost 4 bases and the J gene lost 4 bases, with 14 bases spanning the gap. Germline V CDR1 and CDR2: SGHKS, YYEKEE (reference sequence).

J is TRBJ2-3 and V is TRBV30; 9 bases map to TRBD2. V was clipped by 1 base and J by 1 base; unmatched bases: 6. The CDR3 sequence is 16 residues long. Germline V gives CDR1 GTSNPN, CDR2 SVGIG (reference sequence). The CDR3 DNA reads TGTGCCTGGAGTGGACAGACTAGCGGAGGCACAGATACGCAGTATTTT. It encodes CAWSGQTSGGTDTQYF.

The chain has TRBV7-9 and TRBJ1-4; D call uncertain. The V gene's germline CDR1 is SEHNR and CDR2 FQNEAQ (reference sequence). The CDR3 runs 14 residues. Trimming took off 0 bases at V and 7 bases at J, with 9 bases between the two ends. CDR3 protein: CASSLADFGEKLFF. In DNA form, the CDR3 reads TGTGCCAGCAGCTTAGCCGATTTCGGTGAAAAACTGTTTTTT.

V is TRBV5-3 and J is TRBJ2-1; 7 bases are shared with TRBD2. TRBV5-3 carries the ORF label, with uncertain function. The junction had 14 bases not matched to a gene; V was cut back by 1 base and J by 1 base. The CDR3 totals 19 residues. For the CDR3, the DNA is TGTGCCAGAAGCTTGAACTTGCCTCGAACGGGGGGATCCTACAATGAGCAGTTCTTC. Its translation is CARSLNLPRTGGSYNEQFF.

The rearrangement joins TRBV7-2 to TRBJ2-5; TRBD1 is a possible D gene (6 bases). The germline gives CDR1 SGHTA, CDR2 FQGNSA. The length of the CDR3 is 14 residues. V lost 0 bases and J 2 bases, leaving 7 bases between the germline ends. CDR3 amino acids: CASSLAQGQETQYF. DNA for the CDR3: TGTGCCAGCAGCTTAGCTCAGGGGCAAGAGACCCAGTACTTC. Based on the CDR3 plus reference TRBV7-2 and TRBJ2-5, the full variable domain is GAGVSQSPSNKVTEKGKDVELRCDPISGHTALYWYRQSLGQGLEFLIYFQGNSAPDKSGLPSDRFSAERTGGSVSTLTIQRTQQEDSAVYLCASSLAQGQETQYFGPGTRLLVL.

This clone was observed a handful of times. The CDR3 sequence is CASSLDTGSEAFF. CDR3 DNA sequence: TGTGCCAGCAGCTTAGATACAGGGTCTGAAGCTTTCTTT. The chain combines TRBV7-7 with TRBJ1-1; perhaps TRBD1 as D (6 bases). The germline CDR1 and CDR2 sequences are SSHAT and FNYEAQ (reference sequence). The CDR3 totals 13 residues. Trimming removed 1 base from V and 6 bases from J, with 9 bases in between.

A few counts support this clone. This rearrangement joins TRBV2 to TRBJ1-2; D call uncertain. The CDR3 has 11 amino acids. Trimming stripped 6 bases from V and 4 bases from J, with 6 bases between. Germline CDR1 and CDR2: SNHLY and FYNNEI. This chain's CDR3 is CASRESYGYTF. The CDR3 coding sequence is TGTGCCAGCAGGGAGAGCTATGGCTACACCTTC.

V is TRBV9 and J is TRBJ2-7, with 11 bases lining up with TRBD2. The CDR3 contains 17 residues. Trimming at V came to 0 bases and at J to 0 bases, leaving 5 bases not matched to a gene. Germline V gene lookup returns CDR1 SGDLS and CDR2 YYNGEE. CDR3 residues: CASSVGGTSGSSYEQYF. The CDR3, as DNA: TGTGCCAGCAGCGTAGGGGGTACTAGCGGGAGCTCCTACGAGCAGTACTTC.

Here the CDR3 reads CASSLAGTGGNQPQHF. DNA of the CDR3: TGTGCCAGCAGCTTGGCGGGGACAGGTGGCAATCAGCCCCAGCATTTT. The V call is TRBV7-2, the J call TRBJ1-5; 8 positions agree with TRBD1. The trim removed 3 bases at V and 2 bases at J, leaving 6 bases unmatched. This CDR3 is 16 amino acids long. CDR1 SGHTA and CDR2 FQGNSA come from the germline V gene.